The clone carrying this TCR beta chain was detected only a few times. TCRdb processed the RACE reads anew with MiXCR; each CDR3 protein has one entry. Here the sample spans approximately 100,000 distinct CDR3 sequences, around 10% being singletons. This entry is derived from a study of human T cells and chemical hapten exposure. CDR3 size: 14 residues. Germline V gene sequence: CDR1 SGHNT, CDR2 YYREEE (reference sequence). V lost 4 bases, J lost 4 bases, and 7 bases stayed unmatched. The time point is: pre-sensitization, week 0. The treatment here: therapeutic diphenylcyclopropenone sensitization with weekly scalp DPC.

This specimen consisted of whole blood, obtained in connection with sensitization to the hapten diphenylcyclopropenone (DPC). The chain couples TRBV5-4 to TRBJ1-1, with 7 bases lining up with TRBD1. The receptor was isolated from a woman aged 40 to 55 with alopecia areata. Some clones in this sample may be carry-over from other donors' samples. In nucleotides, the CDR3 is TGTGCCAGCAGCCCGTACGGGACAGTCACTGAAGCTTTCTTT. Its translation: CASSPYGTVTEAFF.